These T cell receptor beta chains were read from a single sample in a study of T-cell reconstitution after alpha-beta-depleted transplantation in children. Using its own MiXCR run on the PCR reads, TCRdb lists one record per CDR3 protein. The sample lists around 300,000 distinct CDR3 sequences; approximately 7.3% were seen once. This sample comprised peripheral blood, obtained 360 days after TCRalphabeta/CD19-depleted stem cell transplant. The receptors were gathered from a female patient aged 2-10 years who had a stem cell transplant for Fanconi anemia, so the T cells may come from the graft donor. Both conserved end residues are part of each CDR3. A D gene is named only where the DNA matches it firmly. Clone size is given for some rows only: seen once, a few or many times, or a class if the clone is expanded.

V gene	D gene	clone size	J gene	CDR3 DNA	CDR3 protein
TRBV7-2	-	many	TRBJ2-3	TGTGCCAGCAGCTCTCGCGGAAGCACAGATACGCAGTATTTT	CASSSRGSTDTQYF
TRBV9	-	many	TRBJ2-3	TGTGCCAGCAGCGTGGGGGCCACAGATACGCAGTATTTT	CASSVGATDTQYF
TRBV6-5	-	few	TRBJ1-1	TGTGCCAGCGGGAGGGGCCGAGGGACTGAAGCTTTCTTT	CASGRGRGTEAFF
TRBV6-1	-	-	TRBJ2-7	TGTGCCAGCAGCCAACCGACAGGTTCCTGCGAGCAGTACTTC	CASSQPTGSCEQYF
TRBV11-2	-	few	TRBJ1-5	TGTGCCAGCAGCTTAGGACAGTCATGGGGCAATCAGCCCCAGCATTTT	CASSLGQSWGNQPQHF
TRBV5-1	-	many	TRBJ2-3	TGCGCCAGCAGCCAAGATCCAGGCACAGATACGCAGTATTTT	CASSQDPGTDTQYF
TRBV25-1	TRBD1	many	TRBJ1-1	TGTGCCAGCAAGGGGGCCACTGAAGCTTTCTTT	CASKGATEAFF
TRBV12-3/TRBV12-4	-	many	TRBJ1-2	TGTGCCACCCGAACCCACCGCTCCCCCTTCTATGGCTACACCTTC	CATRTHRSPFYGYTF
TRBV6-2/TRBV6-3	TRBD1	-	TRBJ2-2	TGTGCCAGCAGTTACAGCGGACAGGGGGCCGGGGAGCTGTTTTTT	CASSYSGQGAGELFF
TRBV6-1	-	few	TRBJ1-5	TGTGCCAGCACGGGGAGGGCTAGCAATCAGCCCCAGCATTTT	CASTGRASNQPQHF
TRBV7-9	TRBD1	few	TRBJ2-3	TGTGCCAGCAGCACACGACAGGGTTGGACAGATACGCAGTATTTT	CASSTRQGWTDTQYF
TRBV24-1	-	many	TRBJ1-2	TGTGCCACCAGTGACCCCAACTATGGCTACACCTTC	CATSDPNYGYTF
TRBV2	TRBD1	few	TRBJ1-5	TGTGCCAGCAGTGAGCCAGGGGGCCTCAGCAATCAGCCCCAGCATTTT	CASSEPGGLSNQPQHF
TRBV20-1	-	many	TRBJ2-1	TGCAGTGCTAGAGATTTACAGGGTATATACAATGAGCAGTTCTTC	CSARDLQGIYNEQFF
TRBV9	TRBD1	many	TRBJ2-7	TGTGCCAGCAGCGTAGCCGAAGGACAGGGCTACGAGCAGTACTTC	CASSVAEGQGYEQYF
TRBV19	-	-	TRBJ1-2	TGTGCCAGTAGTATACACAGGGACGTCAGTGGCTACACCTTC	CASSIHRDVSGYTF
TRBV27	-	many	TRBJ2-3	TGTGCCAGCAGTTTATCGGCCCTAGCGCGAACAGATACGCAGTATTTT	CASSLSALARTDTQYF
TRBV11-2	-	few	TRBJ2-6	TGTGCCAGCAGAACTATCACGGGGAACTCTGGGGCCAACGTCCTGACTTTC	CASRTITGNSGANVLTF
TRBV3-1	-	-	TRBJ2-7	TGTGCCAGCAGCCAGCATGGCCCGGGAGAGGGGACCTACGAGCAGTACTTC	CASSQHGPGEGTYEQYF
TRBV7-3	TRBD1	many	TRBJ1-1	TGTGCCAGCAGCCCAGACAGGGGGCGAGGTGAAGCTTTCTTT	CASSPDRGRGEAFF
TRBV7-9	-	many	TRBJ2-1	TGTGCCAGCAGCCAAGAACTTTCAGCTTGGGACAATGAGCAGTTCTTC	CASSQELSAWDNEQFF
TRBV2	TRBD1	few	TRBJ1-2	TGTGCCAGCAGTCCGCTCCGGGACAGGGGATCCTATGGCTACACCTTC	CASSPLRDRGSYGYTF
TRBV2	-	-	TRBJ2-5	TGTGCCAGCACAAGGGGCAGGGAGACCCAGCACTTC	CASTRGRETQHF
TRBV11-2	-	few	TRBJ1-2	TGTGCCAGCAGACACTACCGGGGCCCTAACTATGGCTACACCTTC	CASRHYRGPNYGYTF